One and the same sample provided the 6 T cell receptor beta chains below, sequenced in a study of cytomegalovirus exposure and HLA in healthy donors. Using immunoSEQ multiplex PCR, the repertoire was profiled, and TCRdb retains in-frame clones only, with some absent. The table includes about 240,000 clones, around nine tenths detected once. Sequencing used PBMCs. These receptors were obtained from a man between 18 and 35 years old in good health and CMV-seronegative.

This clone was seen a handful of times. The chain combines TRBV4-3 with TRBJ1-1, with a weak D call TRBD1 (5 bases). This CDR3 has 14 residues. From germline, CDR1 is LGHNA and CDR2 YSLEER. V was trimmed by 1 base and J by 5 bases, leaving 11 bases between them. As DNA, the CDR3 is TGCGCCAGCAGCCAAGCAGGGTATAAGACTGAAGCTTTCTTT. It is translated as CASSQAGYKTEAFF.

This clone was recorded a few times. V gene TRBV7-9 combines with J gene TRBJ2-2, with 10 nucleotides matching TRBD1. CDR3 length: 15 residues. Germline trimming cut 6 bases from V and 5 bases from J; bases unmatched to any gene: 6. Germline V lookup: CDR1 SEHNR, CDR2 FQNEAQ (reference sequence). CDR3 nucleotides: TGTGCCAGCAGGACAGGGGGCGCTGAGACCGGGGAGCTGTTTTTT. This sequence encodes CASRTGGAETGELFF.

Points on this clone: Other nucleotide sequences from this sample produce the same CDR3. The chain joins TRBV4-3 to TRBJ2-5, with TRBD2 matching over 13 bases. The length of the CDR3 is 16 residues. The germline gives CDR1 LGHNA, CDR2 YSLEER. V lost 0 bases to trimming and J lost 4 bases; unmatched junction nucleotides: 2. CDR3 bases: TGCGCCAGCAGCCAAGAACTAGCGGGGGGGGGAGAGACCCAGTACTTC. Translated: CASSQELAGGGETQYF.

The rearrangement uses TRBV7-2 and TRBJ2-7; possibly TRBD1 for D (6 bases). This CDR3 spans 15 amino acids. Germline CDR1 SGHTA, CDR2 FQGNSA. V dropped 5 bases and J dropped 3 bases, with 17 bases sitting between them. Written as DNA, the CDR3 is TGTGCCAGCAGCCCCAGTGGTGGGGACAACTACGAGCAGTACTTC. Translated, it gives CASSPSGGDNYEQYF.

The rearrangement links TRBV27 to TRBJ2-7, with TRBD1 matching 7 bases. The CDR3 covers 15 residues. Trimming removed 3 bases from V and 0 bases from J; junction bases left unmatched: 5. In germline, CDR1 is MNHEY, CDR2 SMNVEV (reference sequence). The CDR3 here is CASSLTGMSSYEQYF. The CDR3 coding sequence is TGTGCCAGCAGTTTGACAGGGATGAGCTCCTACGAGCAGTACTTC.

This clone was detected a few times. The V and J genes are TRBV28 and TRBJ2-7, with D unclear. Germline lookup yields CDR1 MDHEN and CDR2 SYDVKM. The CDR3 totals 12 residues. The V end was cut by 2 bases, the J end by 5 bases, with 7 bases between. The CDR3 bases are TGTGCCAGCAGTTTAGGTGGGCACGAGCAGTACTTC. Translating it yields CASSLGGHEQYF. Based on the CDR3 plus reference TRBV28 and TRBJ2-7, the full variable domain is DVKVTQSSRYLVKRTGEKVFLECVQDMDHENMFWYRQDPGLGLRLIYFSYDVKMKEKGDIPEGYSVSREKKERFSLILESASTNQTSMYLCASSLGGHEQYFGPGTRLTVT.